These T cell receptor beta chains were read from a single sample in a study of OX40 agonist ivuxolimab in advanced cancers. Some clones are missing from TCRdb's copy, which holds only in-frame ones; the method was immunoSEQ multiplex PCR. The table has about 73,000 clones, around 90% seen once. The material sequenced was CD4+ or CD8+ T cells sorted from blood, taken in a trial of the OX40 agonist ivuxolimab. All receptors come from an adult with an advanced solid tumor such as melanoma, head and neck, liver or kidney cancer. Both conserved end residues are part of each CDR3. D genes are given only for firm matches. Clone size, where shown, is once, few, many, or a class for clones that have expanded.

TRBD1	TRBJ2-7	NA	TRBV2	CASIRQGSYEQYF
NA	TRBJ2-5	once	TRBV6-6	CASREGLFETQYF
NA	TRBJ2-3	NA	TRBV28	CATRRGGEDTQYF
NA	TRBJ1-5	NA	TRBV30	CAWSPDSQPQHF
NA	TRBJ2-3	NA	TRBV19	CASMPSVSGLLTDTQYF
NA	TRBJ1-1	NA	TRBV30	CAWSVLGVEAFF
TRBD2	TRBJ2-5	NA	TRBV7-2	CASSLVGLAGTTGETQYF
NA	TRBJ2-5	NA	TRBV25-1	CASGLTGLGTQYF
NA	TRBJ2-3	NA	TRBV19	CASSIGASLVTDTQYF
NA	TRBJ1-1	NA	TRBV19	CASNTRGDMNTEAFF
TRBD2	TRBJ2-7	once	TRBV6-4	CASSEGAGTEQYF
NA	TRBJ1-6	NA	TRBV6-1	CASSELSLGSPLHF
NA	TRBJ1-5	NA	TRBV19	CASSIVGAKEPQHF
TRBD1	TRBJ2-5	NA	TRBV6-5	CASSARTGVETQYF
NA	TRBJ2-5	once	TRBV5-5	CASSLSGVTRVKETQYF
NA	TRBJ1-4	NA	TRBV28	CASSLRTGGEKLFF
NA	TRBJ2-3	NA	TRBV4-3	CASSQVRAPPTDTQYF
TRBD2	TRBJ2-2	once	TRBV2	CASNGRVTGELFF